One sample yielded the 32 T cell receptor beta chains listed below, sequenced in a study of T cell responses to AZD1222 COVID-19 vaccine. Profiled with immunoSEQ multiplex PCR; TCRdb holds only in-frame clones, not every one. The sample shows around 100,000 clones, roughly 87% of them seen only once. The material sequenced was peripheral blood, taken on day 0 of AZD1222 vaccination. These receptors originate from an adult in good health.

The chain joins TRBV4-1 to TRBJ2-7, with 7 bases matching TRBD1. After removal of 4 bases from V and 2 bases from J, the junction contained 5 bases not matched to a gene. The CDR3 has 14 residues. Germline CDR1 MGHRA, CDR2 YSYEKL. The CDR3 DNA follows: TGCGCCAGCAGCCTTCTACAGGGGCCCTACGAGCAGTACTTC. This sequence encodes CASSLLQGPYEQYF.

CDR3 loop: CASSPPGHTGTDTQYF. CDR3 nucleotide sequence: TGCGCCAGCAGCCCCCCTGGGCACACAGGGACAGATACGCAGTATTTT. The genes are TRBV4-1 and TRBJ2-3; TRBD1 is a possible D gene (6 bases). CDR3 length equals 16 residues. The V end was cut by 4 bases, the J end by 3 bases, with 17 bases between. Germline lookup yields CDR1 MGHRA and CDR2 YSYEKL.

This rearrangement joins TRBV6-5 to TRBJ1-2, with D hard to call. V was shortened by 0 bases and J by 4 bases, with 6 bases between the two germline ends. The CDR3 contains 13 residues. Germline V lookup: CDR1 MNHEY, CDR2 SVGAGI. DNA of the CDR3: TGTGCCAGCAGTTACTCCATCGTCTATGGCTACACCTTC. Protein sequence: CASSYSIVYGYTF.

The V and J genes are TRBV6-8 and TRBJ2-3; D perhaps matches TRBD2 (6 bases). The CDR3 contains 16 residues. The germline CDR1 and CDR2 sequences are MNHGY and SAAAGT. Deletions cut 6 bases from V and 1 base from J, with 17 bases between. In nucleotides, the CDR3 is TGTGCCAGCAGCCCCCAGGTGGAGGGCGGCACAGATACGCAGTATTTT. The encoded protein is CASSPQVEGGTDTQYF.

The rearrangement links TRBV12-3 or TRBV12-4 to TRBJ2-2; TRBD1 matches 8 bases. The CDR3 has 13 residues. V dropped 6 bases and J dropped 7; count of bases not matched to a gene: 4. CDR3 in amino acids: CASSYRGIGELFF. Written as DNA, the CDR3 is TGTGCCAGCAGCTACAGGGGGATCGGGGAGCTGTTTTTT.

There are a few counts of this clone. This chain uses TRBV11-2 with TRBJ2-2; D is unclear. Germline CDR1 is SGHAT and CDR2 is FQNNGV. Trimming stripped 3 bases from V and 5 bases from J, with 7 bases between. The length of the CDR3 is 13 residues. The DNA for the CDR3 is TGTGCCAGCAGCTTCTTAGGGACCGGGGAGCTGTTTTTT. It encodes CASSFLGTGELFF.

The chain uses TRBV19 and TRBJ1-3, with D possibly being TRBD1 (5 bases). The CDR3 loop spans 15 amino acids. Germline CDR1 is LNHDA and CDR2 is SQIVND (reference sequence). Trimming pared 8 bases from V and 2 bases from J, leaving 16 bases between. DNA for the CDR3: TGTGCCAGTGGCCCAGGCGGGGACCCTGGAAACACCATATATTTT. This translates into CASGPGGDPGNTIYF.

The V gene is TRBV28, the J gene TRBJ2-2; D unresolved. Germline V gene data show CDR1 as MDHEN and CDR2 as SYDVKM. CDR3 size: 11 residues. The germline V and J ends were trimmed by 8 bases and 3 bases, with 4 bases remaining between them. This CDR3 reads CASGDTGELFF. In nucleotides, the CDR3 is TGTGCCAGCGGGGACACCGGGGAGCTGTTTTTT. Using reference TRBV28 and TRBJ2-2 for the parts outside the CDR3, the full variable domain is DVKVTQSSRYLVKRTGEKVFLECVQDMDHENMFWYRQDPGLGLRLIYFSYDVKMKEKGDIPEGYSVSREKKERFSLILESASTNQTSMYLCASGDTGELFFGEGSRLTVL.

The V call is TRBV19, the J call TRBJ1-5; 8 nucleotides match TRBD1. The V gene end was trimmed by 6 bases and the J gene end by 6 bases; junction bases not matched to a gene: 16. Germline V gene lookup returns CDR1 LNHDA and CDR2 SQIVND (reference sequence). This CDR3 region has 17 residues. Written as DNA, the CDR3 is TGTGCCAGTAGCCCCCCACACAGGGGGGAGGAAACTCAGCCCCAGCATTTT. It codes for CASSPPHRGEETQPQHF.

CDR3 sequence reads: CASGLRGHNEQFF. As DNA, the CDR3 is TGTGCCAGCGGTCTTCGGGGGCACAATGAGCAGTTCTTC. J is TRBJ2-1 and V is TRBV6-5; the D call may be TRBD1 or TRBD2 (6 bases each). The CDR3 totals 13 residues. The germline gives CDR1 MNHEY, CDR2 SVGAGI. V was trimmed by 8 bases and J by 5 bases, leaving 13 bases between them.

CDR3 sequence reads: CASRLALDRLSPRGTEAFF. For the CDR3, the DNA is TGTGCAAGTCGCTTAGCGTTAGACAGGCTCTCTCCTAGGGGCACTGAAGCTTTCTTT. This chain joins TRBV12-2 and TRBJ1-1; the table's D call, TRBD1, was not checked against the DNA. TRBV12-2 has pseudogene status. The CDR3 consists of 19 residues.

This chain links TRBV30 with TRBJ1-4, with 8 positions matching TRBD1. Germline-derived CDR1 and CDR2 are GTSNPN and SVGIG (reference sequence). The CDR3 contains 19 residues. V was pared by 3 bases and J by 7 bases, with 22 bases of the junction left unmatched. Here the CDR3 DNA reads TGTGCCTGGAGCCCCCGGGACAGGTCCCGTTCCTTTATTAGTGAAAAACTGTTTTTT. As protein: CAWSPRDRSRSFISEKLFF.

The gene calls are TRBV7-9 and TRBJ2-1; no clear D gene. Germline V CDR1 and CDR2: SEHNR, FQNEAQ (reference sequence). The CDR3 covers 12 residues. Deletions cut 5 bases from V and 5 bases from J, with 7 bases between. CDR3 DNA sequence: TGTGCCAGCAGCGCCCATCACAATGAGCAGTTCTTC. Encoded protein: CASSAHHNEQFF.

The genes are TRBV5-1 and TRBJ2-3; 9 bases match TRBD1. This CDR3 is built from 15 residues. CDR1 is SGHRS and CDR2 is YFSETQ in the germline V gene. With V trimmed by 4 bases and J by 2 bases, 5 bases remained unmatched. Here the CDR3 reads CASSKDRGDTDTQYF. The CDR3 nucleotides are TGCGCCAGCAGCAAGGACAGGGGAGACACAGATACGCAGTATTTT.

The chain recombines TRBV10-1 with TRBJ2-2; no firm D call. In germline, CDR1 is WNHNN, CDR2 SYGVQD (reference sequence). Trimming pared 3 bases from V and 5 bases from J, leaving 13 bases between. This CDR3 region has 15 residues. The CDR3 sequence is CASSDGAPWTGELFF. CDR3 sequence (DNA): TGCGCCAGCAGTGATGGTGCCCCTTGGACCGGGGAGCTGTTTTTT.

This clone has a single count. The chain employs TRBV7-9 and TRBJ1-1; D may be TRBD1 (5 bases). Germline CDR1 reads SEHNR; CDR2 reads FQNEAQ (reference sequence). CDR3 length equals 13 residues. V dropped 6 bases and J dropped 0 bases, with 8 bases sitting between them. The DNA for the CDR3 is TGTGCCAGCAGAGGGGCAATGAACACTGAAGCTTTCTTT. Protein product: CASRGAMNTEAFF.

CDR3: CASSDGENQPQHF. The CDR3 DNA reads TGTGCCAGCAGTGACGGGGAAAATCAGCCCCAGCATTTT. The rearrangement links TRBV6-4 to TRBJ1-5, with unresolved D. The germline V and J ends were trimmed by 2 bases and 4 bases, with 6 bases remaining between them. Germline values: CDR1 MRHNA, CDR2 SNTAGT. The CDR3 consists of 13 residues.

This chain links TRBV2 with TRBJ2-3; 13 bases agree with TRBD2. CDR1 and CDR2 (germline): SNHLY, FYNNEI. The ends lost 7 bases at V and 4 bases at J; junction bases unmatched: 5. This CDR3 has 15 residues. The CDR3 spells CASNTGLAGSDTQYF. The DNA for the CDR3 is TGTGCCAGCAACACGGGACTAGCGGGGTCAGATACGCAGTATTTT.

The rearrangement links TRBV2 to TRBJ1-6; tentative D call: TRBD1 (6 bases). This CDR3 comprises 14 residues. CDR1 SNHLY and CDR2 FYNNEI come from the germline V gene. V lost 2 bases and J lost 16, with 18 bases in between. CDR3 in DNA: TGTGCCAGCAGTGAATTACGAACTCGGGGGACACTCCACTTT. Amino acid sequence: CASSELRTRGTLHF. Filled out from reference TRBV2 and TRBJ1-6, the complete variable domain reads EPEVTQTPSHQVTQMGQEVILRCVPISNHLYFYWYRQILGQKVEFLVSFYNNEISEKSEIFDDQFSVERPDGSNFTLKIRSTKLEDSAMYFCASSELRTRGTLHFGNGTRLTVT.

The V and J genes are TRBV29-1 and TRBJ2-5; 8 bases map to TRBD2. Trimming took 8 bases from V and 3 from J; bases not matched to a gene: 8. Germline CDR1 SQVTM, CDR2 ANQGSEA. The CDR3 is 13 amino acids. CDR3 sequence (DNA): TGCAGCTCGACTAGCGAGGATAAAGAGACCCAGTACTTC. This translates into CSSTSEDKETQYF.

The chain links TRBV27 to TRBJ2-3, with D possibly being TRBD2 (6 bases). Trimming cost V 4 bases and J 3 bases, with 14 bases left between them. Germline V gives CDR1 MNHEY, CDR2 SMNVEV (reference sequence). The CDR3 spans 15 residues. The CDR3 nucleotides are TGTGCCAGCAGTTCGACTAGTTTTCCGACAGATACGCAGTATTTT. This translates into CASSSTSFPTDTQYF.

V and J are TRBV2 and TRBJ2-3, with 10 positions matching TRBD2. The CDR3 has 19 residues. From germline, CDR1 is SNHLY and CDR2 FYNNEI. The trim removed 6 bases at V and 0 bases at J, leaving 15 bases unmatched. Here the CDR3 reads CASRSDLLSSGSSTDTQYF. The CDR3 nucleotides are TGTGCCAGCAGGAGTGACCTTTTGTCTAGCGGGAGTAGCACAGATACGCAGTATTTT.

The rearrangement joins TRBV14 to TRBJ1-1, with no clear D. The CDR3 sequence is 12 residues long. V lost 5 bases, J lost 8 bases, and 12 bases lay in between. Germline loops: CDR1 SGHDN, CDR2 FVKESK. The chain's CDR3 is CASSWAGGEAFF. The CDR3 DNA reads TGTGCCAGCAGCTGGGCGGGAGGAGAAGCTTTCTTT. Full variable domain (outside the CDR3, taken from reference TRBV14 and TRBJ1-1): EAGVTQFPSHSVIEKGQTVTLRCDPISGHDNLYWYRRVMGKEIKFLLHFVKESKQDESGMPNNRFLAERTGGTYSTLKVQPAELEDSGVYFCASSWAGGEAFFGQGTRLTVV.

The genes are TRBV5-1 and TRBJ2-3; 9 bases agree with TRBD2. This CDR3 comprises 15 residues. Germline-derived CDR1 and CDR2 are SGHRS and YFSETQ. Germline trimming cut 1 base from V and 3 bases from J; bases unmatched to any gene: 3. CDR3 loop: CASSLPRGGTDTQYF. The CDR3, as DNA: TGCGCCAGCAGCTTGCCGCGGGGGGGAACAGATACGCAGTATTTT.

The chain employs TRBV7-8 and TRBJ1-6, with D maybe TRBD1 (6 bases). CDR3 length equals 15 residues. Germline V CDR1 and CDR2: SGHVS, FQNEAQ. Trimming shortened V by 1 base and J by 10 bases, and 14 bases separated the two germline ends. The CDR3 protein is CASSLEGHKGSPLHF. The CDR3 nucleotides read TGTGCCAGCAGCTTAGAGGGACATAAGGGCTCACCCCTCCACTTT.

The V call is TRBV14, the J call TRBJ2-7; D might be TRBD1 or TRBD2, each matching 5 bases. The germline V gene encodes CDR1 SGHDN and CDR2 FVKESK. V was shortened by 3 bases and J by 2 bases, with 11 bases between the two germline ends. The CDR3 contains 14 residues. CDR3 amino acids: CASSHRDRPYEQYF. The CDR3 DNA sequence: TGTGCCAGCAGCCACCGGGACCGGCCCTACGAGCAGTACTTC.

This sequence joins TRBV7-3 and TRBJ1-6; 8 bases fit TRBD1. CDR1 is SGHTA, CDR2 FQGTGA, per germline. V lost 6 bases, J lost 1 base, and 2 bases stayed unmatched. The CDR3 consists of 15 residues. In DNA, the CDR3 is TGTGCCAGCAGTACAGGGGGATCCTATAATTCACCCCTCCACTTT. The encoded protein is CASSTGGSYNSPLHF. Drawing the rest from reference TRBV7-3 and TRBJ1-6, the complete variable domain is GAGVSQTPSNKVTEKGKYVELRCDPISGHTALYWYRQSLGQGPEFLIYFQGTGAADDSGLPNDRFFAVRPEGSVSTLKIQRTERGDSAVYLCASSTGGSYNSPLHFGNGTRLTVT.

This clone was counted a single time. The chain joins TRBV3-1 (or the pseudogene TRBV3-2) to TRBJ1-5, with 7 bases identical to TRBD1. Germline-derived CDR1 and CDR2 are LGHDT and YNNKEL (reference sequence). The CDR3 consists of 19 residues. The V segment lost 0 bases and the J segment 0 bases; nucleotides outside the gene matches: 11. The CDR3 nucleotides read TGTGCCAGCAGCCAAGAGGCCTGGGGGCAGGGGGGTAGCAATCAGCCCCAGCATTTT. Translating it yields CASSQEAWGQGGSNQPQHF.

The J gene is TRBJ1-1, the V gene TRBV10-3; D is unresolved. Germline V lookup: CDR1 ENHRY, CDR2 SYGVKD. There are 13 residues in the CDR3. V shed 5 bases and J shed 4 bases, with 11 bases lying between them. This CDR3 is CAISNEPSTEAFF. DNA for the CDR3: TGTGCCATCAGTAACGAACCGAGCACTGAAGCTTTCTTT.

The chain links TRBV28 to TRBJ2-1; D remains unclear. V was clipped by 5 bases and J by 5 bases, with 13 bases between them. The CDR3 covers 14 residues. Germline loops: CDR1 MDHEN, CDR2 SYDVKM. The CDR3 nucleotides are TGTGCCAGCAGTGAGGAAAAGGTGGACAATGAGCAGTTCTTC. Amino acid sequence: CASSEEKVDNEQFF.

The V gene is TRBV20-1, the J gene TRBJ1-2; a possible D gene is TRBD1 (5 bases). Trimming pared 3 bases from V and 8 bases from J, leaving 13 bases between. Germline assignment: CDR1 DFQATT and CDR2 SNEGSKA (reference sequence). This CDR3 has 12 residues. Here the CDR3 DNA reads TGCAGTGCTAGTCGTGGGGGGGACGGCTACACCTTC. The encoded protein is CSASRGGDGYTF.

This chain links TRBV9 with TRBJ1-2; D is perhaps TRBD1 (6 bases). Per germline, CDR1 SGDLS and CDR2 YYNGEE. The CDR3 is 14 amino acids. The V end lost 0 bases, the J end lost 8 bases, and 14 bases lay between the germline ends. CDR3 region: CASSVALGRGGYTF. The CDR3 DNA sequence: TGTGCCAGCAGCGTAGCCCTGGGCAGGGGAGGCTACACCTTC.